A single sample is the source of the 17 T cell receptor beta chains below, sequenced in a study of T-cell memory formation after mild COVID-19. TCRdb redid the calling of the 5' RACE reads with MiXCR, one entry per CDR3 protein. The data hold tens of thousands of distinct CDR3 sequences, with about 15% observed a single time. Sequenced input: PBMCs or a T cell subset sorted from them (not recorded which). All receptors come from a man between 18 and 35 years old who had mild COVID-19 (a few samples of this study predate the infection). Cell type and time point are not known.

The DNA of the CDR3 is TGTGCCTGGAGTGCTGGTATGTCGACTGAAGCTTTCTTT. Translated, it gives CAWSAGMSTEAFF. The chain has TRBV30 and TRBJ1-1; no firm D call. Germline V gene sequence: CDR1 GTSNPN, CDR2 SVGIG (reference sequence). The CDR3 is 13 amino acids. V lost 1 base and J 5 bases, leaving 11 bases between the germline ends.

This clonotype showed up just a few times. The chain couples TRBV29-1 to TRBJ2-7; 9 nucleotides align to TRBD1. CDR3 length: 15 residues. The V gene end was trimmed by 0 bases and the J gene end by 1 base; junction bases not matched to a gene: 4. CDR1 is SQVTM and CDR2 is ANQGSEA in the germline V gene. CDR3 sequence (DNA): TGCAGCGTTGAAGACCTCGGGACAGGGTCCTACGAGCAGTACTTC. Its translation: CSVEDLGTGSYEQYF.

This clonotype was observed a few times. The chain has TRBV6-5 and TRBJ1-6; 9 nucleotides agree with TRBD1. Germline V gene sequence: CDR1 MNHEY, CDR2 SVGAGI. The ends lost 4 bases at V and 8 bases at J; junction bases unmatched: 12. The CDR3 is 17 amino acids. The chain's CDR3 is CASSSTPDRGMYSPLHF. The CDR3 nucleotides are TGTGCCAGCAGTTCGACCCCTGACAGGGGGATGTATTCACCCCTCCACTTT.

The chain couples TRBV4-3 to TRBJ2-7; D possibly corresponds to TRBD2 (5 bases). The ends were cut back, 1 base at V and 1 base at J, with 8 bases in the middle. Germline CDR1 is LGHNA and CDR2 is YSLEER. The CDR3 length is 14 residues. CDR3 nucleotides: TGCGCCAGCAGCCAAGGGACTCCATCCTACGAGCAGTACTTC. This gives the protein CASSQGTPSYEQYF.

This clonotype was detected a few times. The chain recombines TRBV7-3 with TRBJ2-5, with 7 bases aligning to TRBD2. Germline V gene data show CDR1 as SGHTA and CDR2 as FQGTGA. The CDR3 length is 14 residues. V gave up 5 bases and J gave up 5 bases; unmatched junction bases: 8. The CDR3 region has the DNA TGTGCCAGCAGCCCGCGGGGTAGCGGGGAGACCCAGTACTTC. The encoded protein is CASSPRGSGETQYF.

This rearrangement joins TRBV7-9 to TRBJ1-1; D is unresolved. Germline V gives CDR1 SEHNR, CDR2 FQNEAQ (reference sequence). This CDR3 has 14 residues. V was cut by 4 bases and J by 6 bases, with 15 bases left in between. DNA of the CDR3: TGTGCCAGCAGCTCTTGGACGATGTCGTCTGAAGCTTTCTTT. It encodes CASSSWTMSSEAFF.

The chain recombines TRBV6-6 with TRBJ2-5, with a tentative D call TRBD2 (7 bases). CDR3 length equals 15 residues. V was cut by 0 bases and J by 5 bases, with 13 bases left in between. From germline, CDR1 is MNHNY and CDR2 SVGAGI (reference sequence). CDR3 region: CASSYSGGLGETQYF. CDR3 bases: TGTGCCAGCAGTTACTCCGGGGGGCTCGGGGAGACCCAGTACTTC.

The gene calls are TRBV5-1 and TRBJ2-1; TRBD2 matches at 11 bases. The germline gives CDR1 SGHRS, CDR2 YFSETQ. This CDR3 is 15 amino acids long. V lost 0 bases, J lost 8 bases, and 4 bases stayed unmatched. Here the CDR3 reads CASSLELAGADEQFF. The CDR3, as DNA: TGCGCCAGCAGCTTGGAACTAGCGGGGGCCGATGAGCAGTTCTTC.

The sample holds a few counts of this clonotype. This chain joins TRBV7-3 and TRBJ2-1; 10 bases match TRBD2. V lost 1 base to trimming and J lost 0 bases; unmatched junction nucleotides: 6. Germline V gene data show CDR1 as SGHTA and CDR2 as FQGTGA. This CDR3 spans 18 amino acids. CDR3 sequence reads: CASSLSLAGVGSYNEQFF. The CDR3 DNA follows: TGTGCCAGCAGCTTAAGTCTAGCGGGAGTCGGCTCCTACAATGAGCAGTTCTTC.

There are many counts of this clonotype. This chain links TRBV15 with TRBJ2-7, with 9 nucleotides matching TRBD2. CDR3 length: 15 amino acids. The junction had 3 bases not matched to a gene; V was cut back by 1 base and J by 2 bases. CDR1 is LNHNV, CDR2 YYDKDF, per germline (reference sequence). The CDR3, as DNA: TGTGCCACCAGCAGAGGTAGCGGGGGAACCTACGAGCAGTACTTC. It encodes CATSRGSGGTYEQYF.

This clonotype has more than one count but fewer than ten. The V gene is TRBV4-2, the J gene TRBJ2-3; 12 bases line up with TRBD1. Germline V gene data show CDR1 as LGHNA and CDR2 as YNFKEQ. The CDR3 runs 17 residues. Losses at the gene ends were 4 bases for V and 3 bases for J; bases not matched to a gene: 8. In DNA form, the CDR3 reads TGTGCCAGCAGCCCCCCCGGGGGACAGGGGGCAACAGATACGCAGTATTTT. Its translation is CASSPPGGQGATDTQYF.

This clonotype was seen more than once but under ten times. This chain joins TRBV6-2 or TRBV6-3 and TRBJ2-2, with TRBD2 matching over 9 bases. Germline CDR1 is MNHEY and CDR2 is SVGEGT. Unmatched junction bases numbered 4, after V lost 2 bases and J lost 3 bases. The CDR3 loop spans 16 amino acids. CDR3 amino acids: CASSYAAGGYTGELFF. The CDR3 DNA is TGTGCCAGCAGTTACGCAGCGGGGGGCTACACCGGGGAGCTGTTTTTT.

This clonotype was counted only a few times. The V call is TRBV21-1, the J call TRBJ2-7. TRBV21-1 is shown as a pseudogene. This CDR3 is 11 amino acids long. DNA of the CDR3: TGTGCCAGCAGCCCCCGACGCGAGCAGTACTTC. Encoded protein: CASSPRREQYF.

V and J are TRBV11-3 and TRBJ2-7; D might be TRBD2 (5 bases). Germline CDR1 is SGHNT and CDR2 is YENEEA. The V and J ends lost 5 bases and 0 bases respectively, with 14 bases between them. This CDR3 region has 15 residues. CDR3 region: CASSPRGGNSYEQYF. The DNA for the CDR3 is TGTGCCAGCAGCCCAAGAGGAGGTAACTCCTACGAGCAGTACTTC.

The chain links TRBV10-3 to TRBJ1-1, with TRBD1 identical over 11 bases. The V gene end was trimmed by 6 bases and the J gene end by 5 bases; junction bases not matched to a gene: 5. The CDR3 runs 14 residues. The germline CDR1 and CDR2 sequences are ENHRY and SYGVKD. The DNA of the CDR3 is TGTGCCATCAGGGCGGACAGGGGGCGGACTGAAGCTTTCTTT. Protein product: CAIRADRGRTEAFF.

This chain joins TRBV3-1 and TRBJ2-3; 7 nucleotides match TRBD1. The CDR3 contains 16 residues. V shed 3 bases and J 1 base; nucleotides not matched to a gene: 7. Germline lookup yields CDR1 LGHDT and CDR2 YNNKEL (reference sequence). The CDR3 bases are TGTGCCAGCAGCCAGTACTACAGGGGAGGCACAGATACGCAGTATTTT. Translated, it gives CASSQYYRGGTDTQYF.

In this sample, this clonotype turned up a few times. The chain uses TRBV6-1 and TRBJ2-7; 10 bases agree with TRBD1. The CDR3 totals 15 residues. The ends lost 1 base at V and 1 base at J; junction bases unmatched: 1. Germline assignment: CDR1 MNHNS and CDR2 SASEGT. The CDR3 bases are TGTGCCAGCAGTGAAGGGACAGGGGGTTCCTACGAGCAGTACTTC. Encoded protein: CASSEGTGGSYEQYF.